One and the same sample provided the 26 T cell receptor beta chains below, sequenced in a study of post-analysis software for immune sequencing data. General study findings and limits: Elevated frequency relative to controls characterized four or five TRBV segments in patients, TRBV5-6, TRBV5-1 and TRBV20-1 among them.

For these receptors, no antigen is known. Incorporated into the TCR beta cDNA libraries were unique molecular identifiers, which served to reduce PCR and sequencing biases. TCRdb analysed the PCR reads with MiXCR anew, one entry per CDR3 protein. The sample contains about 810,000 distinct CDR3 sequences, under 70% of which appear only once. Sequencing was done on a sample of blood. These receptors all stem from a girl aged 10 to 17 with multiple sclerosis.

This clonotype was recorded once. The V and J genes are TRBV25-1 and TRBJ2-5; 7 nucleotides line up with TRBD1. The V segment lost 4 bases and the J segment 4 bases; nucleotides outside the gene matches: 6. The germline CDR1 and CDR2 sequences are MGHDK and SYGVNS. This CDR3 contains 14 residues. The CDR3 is CASSGQGVGETQYF. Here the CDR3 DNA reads TGTGCCAGCAGTGGCCAGGGGGTGGGAGAGACCCAGTACTTC.

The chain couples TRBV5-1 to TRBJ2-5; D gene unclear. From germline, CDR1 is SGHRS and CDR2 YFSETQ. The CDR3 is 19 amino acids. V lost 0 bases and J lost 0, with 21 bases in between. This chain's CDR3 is CASSLAVFSARRYQETQYF. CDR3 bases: TGCGCCAGCAGCTTGGCGGTGTTTTCGGCGAGAAGGTACCAAGAGACCCAGTACTTC.

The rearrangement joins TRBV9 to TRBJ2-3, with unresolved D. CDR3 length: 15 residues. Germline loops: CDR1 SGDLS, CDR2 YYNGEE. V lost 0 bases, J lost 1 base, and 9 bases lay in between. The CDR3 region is CASSVVGGGTDTQYF. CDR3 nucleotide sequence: TGTGCCAGCAGCGTAGTGGGTGGAGGCACAGATACGCAGTATTTT.

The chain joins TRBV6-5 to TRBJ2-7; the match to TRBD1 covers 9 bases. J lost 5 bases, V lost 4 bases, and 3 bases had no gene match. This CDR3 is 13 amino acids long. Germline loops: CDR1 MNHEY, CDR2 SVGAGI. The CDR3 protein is CASSSTGGNEQYF. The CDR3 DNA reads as TGTGCCAGCAGTTCGACAGGGGGTAACGAGCAGTACTTC.

The CDR3, as DNA: TGCAGCGTTGAAAGTCTAGGGTACAATGAGCAGTTCTTC. As protein: CSVESLGYNEQFF. The chain combines TRBV29-1 with TRBJ2-1, with D unclear. Germline assignment: CDR1 SQVTM and CDR2 ANQGSEA. The CDR3 length is 13 residues. The V gene lost 2 bases and the J gene lost 4 bases, with 9 bases spanning the gap.

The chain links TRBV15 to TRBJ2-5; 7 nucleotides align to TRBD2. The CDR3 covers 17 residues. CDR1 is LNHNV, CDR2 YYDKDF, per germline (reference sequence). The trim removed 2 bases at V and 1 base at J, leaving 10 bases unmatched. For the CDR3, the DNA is TGTGCCACCAGCAGAACTCTAGCGGCAACACCCCAAGAGACCCAGTACTTC. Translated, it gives CATSRTLAATPQETQYF.

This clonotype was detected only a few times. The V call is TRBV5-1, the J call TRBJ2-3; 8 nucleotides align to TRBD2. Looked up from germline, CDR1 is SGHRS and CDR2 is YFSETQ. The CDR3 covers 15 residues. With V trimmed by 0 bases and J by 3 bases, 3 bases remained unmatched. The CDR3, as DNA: TGCGCCAGCAGCTTGGGGGGACTAGTAACAGATACGCAGTATTTT. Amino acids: CASSLGGLVTDTQYF.

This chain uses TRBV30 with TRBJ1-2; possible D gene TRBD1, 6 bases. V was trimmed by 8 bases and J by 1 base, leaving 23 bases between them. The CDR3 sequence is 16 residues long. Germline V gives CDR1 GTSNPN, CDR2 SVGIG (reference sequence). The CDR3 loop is CAGHVGGQLHNYGYTF. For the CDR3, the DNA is TGTGCCGGCCACGTTGGAGGACAGCTACATAACTATGGCTACACCTTC.

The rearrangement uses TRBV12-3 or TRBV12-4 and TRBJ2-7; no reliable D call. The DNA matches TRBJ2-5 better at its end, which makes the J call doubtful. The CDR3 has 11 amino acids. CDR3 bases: TGTGCCAGCACCGCTAAGGGGACCCAGTACTTC. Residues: CASTAKGTQYF.

The CDR3 DNA sequence: TGCAGCGCTCTGGGGCCGGAAGGGGCCGGGGAGCTGTTTTTT. It translates to CSALGPEGAGELFF. The V gene is TRBV29-1, the J gene TRBJ2-2; D is perhaps TRBD1 (5 bases). This CDR3 spans 14 amino acids. CDR1 is SQVTM, CDR2 ANQGSEA, per germline. The V end lost 7 bases, the J end lost 6 bases, and 18 bases lay between the germline ends.

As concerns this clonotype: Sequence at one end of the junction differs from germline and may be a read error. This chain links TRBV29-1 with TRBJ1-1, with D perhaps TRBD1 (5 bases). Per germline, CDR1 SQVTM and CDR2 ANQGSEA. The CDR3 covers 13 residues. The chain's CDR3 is CSVENGGNIEAFF. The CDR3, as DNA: TGCAGCGTTGAGAACGGGGGGAACATTGAAGCTTTCTTT.

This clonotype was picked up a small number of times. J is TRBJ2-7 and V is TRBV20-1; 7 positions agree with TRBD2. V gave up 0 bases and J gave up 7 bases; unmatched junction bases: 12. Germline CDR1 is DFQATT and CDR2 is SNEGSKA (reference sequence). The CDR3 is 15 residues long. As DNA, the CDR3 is TGCAGTGCTAGAGATCTCAGCGGGGATATGGGGGAGCAGTACTTC. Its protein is CSARDLSGDMGEQYF.

The CDR3 loop is CASSLGWEGEKNIQYF. The CDR3 bases are TGTGCCAGCAGTTTAGGGTGGGAGGGGGAGAAAAACATTCAGTACTTC. V is TRBV12-3 or TRBV12-4 and J is TRBJ2-4; possible D gene TRBD2, 7 bases. The V gene lost 1 base and the J gene lost 4 bases, with 14 bases spanning the gap. The length of the CDR3 is 16 residues.

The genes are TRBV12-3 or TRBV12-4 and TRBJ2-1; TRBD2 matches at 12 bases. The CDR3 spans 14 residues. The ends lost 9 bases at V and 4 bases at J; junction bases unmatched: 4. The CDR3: CASTSGRYYNEQFF. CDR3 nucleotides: TGTGCCAGTACTAGCGGGAGGTATTACAATGAGCAGTTCTTC.

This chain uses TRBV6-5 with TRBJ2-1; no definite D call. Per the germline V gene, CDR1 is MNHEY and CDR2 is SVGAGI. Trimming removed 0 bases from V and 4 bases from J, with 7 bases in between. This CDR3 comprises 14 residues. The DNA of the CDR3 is TGTGCCAGCAGTTACTCCCCGGAATACAATGAGCAGTTCTTC. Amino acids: CASSYSPEYNEQFF.

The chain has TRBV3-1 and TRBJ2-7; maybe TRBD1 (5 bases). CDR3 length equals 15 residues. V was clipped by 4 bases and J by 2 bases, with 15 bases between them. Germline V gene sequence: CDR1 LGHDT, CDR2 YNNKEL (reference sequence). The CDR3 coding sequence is TGTGCCAGCAGCCCCTTAGGGGCCGGACCCTACGAGCAGTACTTC. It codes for CASSPLGAGPYEQYF.

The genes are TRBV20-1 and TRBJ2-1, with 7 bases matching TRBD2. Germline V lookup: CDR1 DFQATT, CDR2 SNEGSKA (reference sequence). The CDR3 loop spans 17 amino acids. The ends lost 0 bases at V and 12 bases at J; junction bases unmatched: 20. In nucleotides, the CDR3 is TGCAGTGCTAGAGATGGGGGGGGAGGTAGGGTCTTACAAGGGCAGTTCTTC. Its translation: CSARDGGGGRVLQGQFF.

CDR3 sequence reads: CSVEEGQGAAYGYTF. CDR3 coding DNA: TGCAGCGTTGAAGAGGGGCAGGGGGCGGCCTATGGCTACACCTTC. The chain couples TRBV29-1 to TRBJ1-2; 8 bases fit TRBD1. With 0 bases clipped from V and 4 bases from J, the junction kept 7 bases outside the gene matches. The germline V gene has CDR1 SQVTM and CDR2 ANQGSEA. CDR3 length: 15 residues. The full variable domain, with the rest looked up from reference TRBV29-1 and TRBJ1-2, is SAVISQKPSRDICQRGTSLTIQCQVDSQVTMMFWYRQQPGQSLTLIATANQGSEATYESGFVIDKFPISRPNLTFSTLTVSNMSPEDSSIYLCSVEEGQGAAYGYTFGSGTRLTVV.

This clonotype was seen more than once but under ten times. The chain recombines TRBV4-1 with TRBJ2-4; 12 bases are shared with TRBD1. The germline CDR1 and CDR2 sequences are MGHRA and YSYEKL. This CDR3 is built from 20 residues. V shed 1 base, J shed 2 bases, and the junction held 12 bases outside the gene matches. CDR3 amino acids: CASSQVPGQGALPTKNIQYF. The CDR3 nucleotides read TGCGCCAGCAGCCAAGTCCCGGGACAGGGGGCTCTTCCGACCAAAAACATTCAGTACTTC.

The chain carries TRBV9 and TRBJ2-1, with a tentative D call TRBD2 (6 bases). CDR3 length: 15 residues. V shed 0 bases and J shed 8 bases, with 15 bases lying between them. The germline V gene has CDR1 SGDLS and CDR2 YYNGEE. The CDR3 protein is CASSVAGSGDYEQFF. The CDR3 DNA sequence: TGTGCCAGCAGCGTAGCGGGTAGCGGAGATTATGAGCAGTTCTTC.

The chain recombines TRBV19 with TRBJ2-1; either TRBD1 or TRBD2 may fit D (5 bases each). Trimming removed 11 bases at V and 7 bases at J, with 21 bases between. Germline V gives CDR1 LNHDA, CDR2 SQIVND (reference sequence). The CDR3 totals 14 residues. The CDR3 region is CAGSPWGGSNEQFF. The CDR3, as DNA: TGTGCCGGCAGCCCATGGGGCGGGTCGAATGAGCAGTTCTTC.

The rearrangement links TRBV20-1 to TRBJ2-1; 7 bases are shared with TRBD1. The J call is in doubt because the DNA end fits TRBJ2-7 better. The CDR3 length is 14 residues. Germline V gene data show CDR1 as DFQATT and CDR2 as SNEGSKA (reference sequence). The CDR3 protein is CSARSPRGSYEQYF. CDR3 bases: TGCAGTGCTAGATCCCCCAGGGGGTCCTACGAGCAGTACTTC.

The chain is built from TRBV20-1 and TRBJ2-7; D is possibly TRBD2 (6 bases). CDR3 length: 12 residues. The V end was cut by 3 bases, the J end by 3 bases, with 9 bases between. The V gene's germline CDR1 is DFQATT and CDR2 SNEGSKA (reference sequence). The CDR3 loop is CSASVGGYEQYF. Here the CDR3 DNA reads TGCAGTGCTAGTGTCGGGGGCTACGAGCAGTACTTC.

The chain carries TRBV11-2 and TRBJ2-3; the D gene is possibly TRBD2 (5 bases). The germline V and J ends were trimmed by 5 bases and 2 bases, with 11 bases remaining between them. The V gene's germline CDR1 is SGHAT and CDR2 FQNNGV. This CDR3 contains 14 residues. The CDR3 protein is CASSQRGPTDTQYF. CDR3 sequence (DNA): TGTGCCAGCAGCCAGAGAGGGCCCACAGATACGCAGTATTTT. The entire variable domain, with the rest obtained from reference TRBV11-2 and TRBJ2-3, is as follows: EAGVAQSPRYKIIEKRQSVAFWCNPISGHATLYWYQQILGQGPKLLIQFQNNGVVDDSQLPKDRFSAERLKGVDSTLKIQPAKLEDSAVYLCASSQRGPTDTQYFGPGTRLTVL.

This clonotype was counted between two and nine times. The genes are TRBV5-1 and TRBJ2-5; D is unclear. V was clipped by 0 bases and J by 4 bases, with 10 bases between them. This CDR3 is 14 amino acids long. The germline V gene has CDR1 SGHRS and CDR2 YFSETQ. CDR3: CASSLDGLGETQYF. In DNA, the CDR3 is TGCGCCAGCAGCTTGGATGGCCTGGGAGAGACCCAGTACTTC.

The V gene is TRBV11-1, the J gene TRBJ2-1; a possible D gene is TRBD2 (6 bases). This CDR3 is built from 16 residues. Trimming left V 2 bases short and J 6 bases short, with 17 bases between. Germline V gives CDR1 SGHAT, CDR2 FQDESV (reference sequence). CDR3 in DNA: TGTGCCAGCAGCTTAAGCACCGGGGAGGCTTCCAATGAGCAGTTCTTC. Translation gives CASSLSTGEASNEQFF.